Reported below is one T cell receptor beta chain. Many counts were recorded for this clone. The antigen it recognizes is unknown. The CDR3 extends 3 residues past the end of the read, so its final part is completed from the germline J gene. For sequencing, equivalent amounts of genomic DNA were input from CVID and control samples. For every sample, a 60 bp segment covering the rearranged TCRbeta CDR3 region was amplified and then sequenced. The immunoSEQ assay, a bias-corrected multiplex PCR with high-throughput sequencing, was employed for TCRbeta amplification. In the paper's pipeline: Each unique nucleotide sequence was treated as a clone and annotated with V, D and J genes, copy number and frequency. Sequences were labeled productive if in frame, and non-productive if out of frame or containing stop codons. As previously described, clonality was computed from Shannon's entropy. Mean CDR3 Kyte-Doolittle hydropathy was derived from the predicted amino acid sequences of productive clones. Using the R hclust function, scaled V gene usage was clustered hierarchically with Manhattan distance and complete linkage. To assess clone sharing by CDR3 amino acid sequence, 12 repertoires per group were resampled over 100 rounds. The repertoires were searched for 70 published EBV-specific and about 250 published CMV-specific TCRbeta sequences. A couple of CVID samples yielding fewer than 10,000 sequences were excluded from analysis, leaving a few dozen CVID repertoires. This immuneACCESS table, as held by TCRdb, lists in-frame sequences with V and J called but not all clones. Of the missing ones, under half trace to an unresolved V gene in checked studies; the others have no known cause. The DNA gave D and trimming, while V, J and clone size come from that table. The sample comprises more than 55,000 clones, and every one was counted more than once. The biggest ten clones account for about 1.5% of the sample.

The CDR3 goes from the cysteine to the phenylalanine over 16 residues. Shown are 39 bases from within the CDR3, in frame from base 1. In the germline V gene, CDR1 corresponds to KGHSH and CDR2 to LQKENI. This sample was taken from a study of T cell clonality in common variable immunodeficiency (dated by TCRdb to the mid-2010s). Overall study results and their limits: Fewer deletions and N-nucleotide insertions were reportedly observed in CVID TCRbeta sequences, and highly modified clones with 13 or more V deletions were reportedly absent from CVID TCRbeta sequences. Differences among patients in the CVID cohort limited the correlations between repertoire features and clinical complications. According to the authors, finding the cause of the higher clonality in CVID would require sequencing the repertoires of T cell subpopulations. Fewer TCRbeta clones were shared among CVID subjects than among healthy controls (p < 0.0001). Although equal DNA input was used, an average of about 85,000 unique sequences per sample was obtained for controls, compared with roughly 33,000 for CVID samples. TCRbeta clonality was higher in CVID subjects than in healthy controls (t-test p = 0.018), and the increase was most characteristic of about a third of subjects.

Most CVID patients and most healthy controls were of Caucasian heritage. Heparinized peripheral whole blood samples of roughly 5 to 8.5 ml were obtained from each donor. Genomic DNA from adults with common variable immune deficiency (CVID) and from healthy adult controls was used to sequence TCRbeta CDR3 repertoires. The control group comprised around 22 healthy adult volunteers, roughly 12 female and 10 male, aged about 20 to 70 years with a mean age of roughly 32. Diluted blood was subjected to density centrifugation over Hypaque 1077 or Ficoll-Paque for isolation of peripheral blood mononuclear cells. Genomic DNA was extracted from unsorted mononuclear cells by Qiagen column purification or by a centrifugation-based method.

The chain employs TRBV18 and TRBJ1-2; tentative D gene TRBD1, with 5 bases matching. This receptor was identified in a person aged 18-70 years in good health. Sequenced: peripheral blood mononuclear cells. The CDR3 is CASSPRQGQEVRGYTF. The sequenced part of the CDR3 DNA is TGTGCCAGCTCACCAAGGCAGGGTCAAGAGGTTCGGGGC.